These 10 T cell receptor beta chains were all obtained from the same sample, sequenced in a study of blood T cell repertoires in COVID-19. The protocol was immunoSEQ multiplex PCR, while the TCRdb copy is restricted to in-frame clones and leaves out a portion. The table lists 100,000 to 150,000 clones, around 89% of them singletons, with roughly 4% in the top ten. Sequences were obtained from peripheral blood. These receptors came from a man between 60 and 75 years old with COVID-19, enrolled during active disease.

The CDR3 DNA is TGTGCCAGCAGCTTAGACAGACGGATGATGAACACTGAAGCTTTCTTT. Residues: CASSLDRRMMNTEAFF. The chain recombines TRBV11-1 with TRBJ1-1; D is uncertain. The V end lost 1 base, the J end lost 0 bases, and 12 bases lay between the germline ends. This CDR3 has 16 residues. CDR1 and CDR2 (germline): SGHAT, FQDESV (reference sequence).

The chain is built from TRBV6-2 or TRBV6-3 and TRBJ1-5; D gene uncertain. Trimming pared 6 bases from V and 1 base from J, leaving 22 bases between. The CDR3 has 18 residues. Per the germline V gene, CDR1 is MNHEY and CDR2 is SVGEGT. The CDR3, as DNA: TGTGCCAGCAGCCACCACGTTCGGGGAGGTCTGAGCAATCAGCCCCAGCATTTT. Protein sequence: CASSHHVRGGLSNQPQHF.

This chain connects TRBV6-5 to TRBJ1-2, with D hard to call. This CDR3 contains 15 residues. Trimming left V 6 bases short and J 7 bases short, with 21 bases between. CDR1 MNHEY and CDR2 SVGAGI come from the germline V gene. The CDR3 here is CASSYTVMEGSGYTF. DNA of the CDR3: TGTGCCAGCAGCTATACCGTGATGGAGGGCTCTGGCTACACCTTC.

The chain joins TRBV7-2 to TRBJ2-6, with D possibly being TRBD1 (5 bases). CDR3 length: 15 amino acids. CDR1 is SGHTA and CDR2 is FQGNSA in the germline V gene. V was pared by 4 bases and J by 0 bases, with 7 bases between. In DNA, the CDR3 is TGTGCCAGCAGCTCCGACAGCTCTGGGGCCAACGTCCTGACTTTC. This sequence encodes CASSSDSSGANVLTF.

V and J are TRBV5-4 and TRBJ2-4; D may be TRBD1 (6 bases). CDR1 SGHNT and CDR2 YYREEE come from the germline V gene (reference sequence). The CDR3 extends over 12 amino acids. V lost 4 bases to trimming and J lost 10 bases, with 12 bases between them. DNA of the CDR3: TGTGCCAGCAGCGAGGACAGACTTATTCAGTACTTC. It codes for CASSEDRLIQYF.

The V call is TRBV20-1, the J call TRBJ1-2; 8 nucleotides line up with TRBD1. The V and J ends lost 6 bases and 7 bases, in that order; junction bases with no gene match: 10. Germline V gives CDR1 DFQATT, CDR2 SNEGSKA (reference sequence). The CDR3 contains 13 residues. The CDR3 sequence is CSASTGTGVGYTF. Written as DNA, the CDR3 is TGCAGTGCGAGTACCGGGACAGGAGTTGGCTACACCTTC.

This chain links TRBV12-5 with TRBJ1-4, with a weak D call TRBD1 (6 bases). This CDR3 has 19 amino acids. Between the trimmed V and J ends, which lost 0 bases and 0 bases, there was a span of 17 bases. The germline CDR1 and CDR2 sequences are LGHNT and FRNRAP. This CDR3 is CASGLVRGTIKATNEKLFF. In DNA, the CDR3 is TGTGCTAGTGGTTTGGTTAGGGGGACAATAAAAGCAACTAATGAAAAACTGTTTTTT.

J is TRBJ1-5 and V is TRBV18; 7 positions agree with TRBD1. The J segment lost 4 bases and the V segment lost 4 bases, leaving 7 bases of the junction unmatched. The CDR3 is 15 residues long. Germline CDR1 reads KGHSH; CDR2 reads LQKENI. The CDR3 is CASSLETGRNQPQHF. DNA for the CDR3: TGTGCCAGCTCACTCGAGACAGGGAGGAATCAGCCCCAGCATTTT.

The sample holds one count of this clone. The gene calls are TRBV4-3 and TRBJ1-1; 11 bases map to TRBD1. The V gene's germline CDR1 is LGHNA and CDR2 YSLEER. The ends lost 0 bases at V and 11 bases at J; junction bases unmatched: 17. CDR3 size: 18 residues. The CDR3 DNA reads TGCGCCAGCAGCCAAGAGGGCTTGGGCTGGACAGGGGGCGTAGGTGCTTTCTTT. It yields the protein CASSQEGLGWTGGVGAFF.

Written as DNA, the CDR3 is TGCGCCAGCAGCCCAGACAGGGGGGGGAAGACCCAGTACTTC. This gives the protein CASSPDRGGKTQYF. The chain has TRBV5-1 and TRBJ2-5; 9 positions agree with TRBD1. This CDR3 comprises 14 residues. V lost 4 bases to trimming and J lost 6 bases; unmatched junction nucleotides: 7. Germline CDR1 reads SGHRS; CDR2 reads YFSETQ.